This TCR beta chain was found in a study of T cells after yellow fever vaccination. Production of TCR cDNA was by 5'RACE template switching, which also added a universal primer site and UMIs. TCRdb analysed the 5' RACE reads with MiXCR anew, one entry per CDR3 protein. Of more than 95,000 distinct CDR3 sequences detected, roughly 15% appear once; the ten largest clones hold about 40%. The CDR3 length is 15 residues. Trimming took 0 bases from V and 3 from J; bases not matched to a gene: 2. Germline V gene lookup returns CDR1 ENHRY and CDR2 SYGVKD. Sequenced material: CD8+ T cells sorted from PBMCs, taken 5 days after the yellow fever booster vaccination. The clonotype originates from a man between 18 and 35 years old who received the YFV17D yellow fever vaccine. The J gene is TRBJ2-7, the V gene TRBV10-3, with 10 bases identical to TRBD1. DNA for the CDR3: TGTGCCATCAGTGAGTCAGGGACAGGGGTCTACGAGCAGTACTTC. This gives the protein CAISESGTGVYEQYF.